This TCR beta chain was sequenced during a study of T-cell reconstitution after alpha-beta-depleted transplantation in children. This CDR3 is 13 amino acids long. V was pared by 8 bases and J by 0 bases, with 10 bases between. Regarding the study as a whole: Expanded graft clones numbering several hundred reportedly gave rise to alpha-beta T cells about two months after transplant. At one year after transplant, newly produced T cells mostly accounted for T-cell counts and diversity.

On this clonotype itself: Antigen: not known.

Construction of the TCRbeta library involved unique molecular identifiers. TCRdb reprocessed the PCR reads via MiXCR and lists one record per CDR3 protein. Of about 980,000 distinct CDR3 sequences listed, around 30% were seen once; the top ten hold around 30%. The TCR was taken from a boy less than two years old who had a stem cell transplant for SCID, so the T cells may come from the graft donor. The chain has TRBV12-3 or TRBV12-4 and TRBJ1-1; D unclear. Sequenced material: PBMCs, mostly from graft donor cells, taken 360 days after TCRalphabeta/CD19-depleted stem cell transplant. The CDR3: CASGNTLNTEAFF. Written as DNA, the CDR3 is TGTGCCAGCGGCAACACCCTGAACACTGAAGCTTTCTTT.